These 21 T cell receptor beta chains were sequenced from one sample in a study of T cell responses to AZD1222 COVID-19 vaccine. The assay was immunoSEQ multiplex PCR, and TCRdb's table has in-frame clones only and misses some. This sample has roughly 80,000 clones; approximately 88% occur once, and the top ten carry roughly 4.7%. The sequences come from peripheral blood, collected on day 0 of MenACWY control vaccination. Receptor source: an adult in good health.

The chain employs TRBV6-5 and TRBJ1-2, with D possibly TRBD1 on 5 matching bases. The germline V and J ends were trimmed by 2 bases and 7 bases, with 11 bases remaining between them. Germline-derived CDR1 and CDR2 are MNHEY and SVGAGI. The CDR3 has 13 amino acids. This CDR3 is CASSYLQGGGYTF. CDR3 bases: TGTGCCAGCAGTTACCTCCAGGGTGGTGGCTACACCTTC.

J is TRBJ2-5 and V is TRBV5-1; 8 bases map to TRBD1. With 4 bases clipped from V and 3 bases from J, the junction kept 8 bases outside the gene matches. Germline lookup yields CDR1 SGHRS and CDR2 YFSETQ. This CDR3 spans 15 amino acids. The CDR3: CASSPGPGGEETQYF. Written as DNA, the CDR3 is TGCGCCAGCAGCCCTGGGCCAGGGGGCGAAGAGACCCAGTACTTC.

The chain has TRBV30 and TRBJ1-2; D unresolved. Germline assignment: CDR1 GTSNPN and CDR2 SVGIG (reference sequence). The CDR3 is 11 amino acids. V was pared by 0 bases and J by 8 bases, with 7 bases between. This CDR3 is CAWSVGGGYTF. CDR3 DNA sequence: TGTGCCTGGAGTGTAGGCGGGGGCTACACCTTC.

The CDR3 here is CASSLAGEAFF. CDR3 nucleotides: TGTGCCAGCAGTTTGGCAGGGGAAGCTTTCTTT. The chain carries TRBV12-3 or TRBV12-4 and TRBJ1-1, with a tentative D call TRBD1 (5 bases). V was clipped by 3 bases and J by 8 bases, with 7 bases between them. This CDR3 comprises 11 residues.

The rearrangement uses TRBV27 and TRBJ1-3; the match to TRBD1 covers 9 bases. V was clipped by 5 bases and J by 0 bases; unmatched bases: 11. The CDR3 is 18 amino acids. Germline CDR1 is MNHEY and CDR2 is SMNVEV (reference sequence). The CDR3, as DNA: TGTGCCAGCAGTCCAAGGACAGGGGCTATTCTCTCTGGAAACACCATATATTTT. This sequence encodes CASSPRTGAILSGNTIYF.

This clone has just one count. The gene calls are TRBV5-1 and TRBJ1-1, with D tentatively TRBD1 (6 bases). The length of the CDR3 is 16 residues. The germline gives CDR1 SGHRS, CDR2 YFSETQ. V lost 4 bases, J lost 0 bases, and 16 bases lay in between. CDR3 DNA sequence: TGCGCCAGCAGCAGGGGGAGGGAAAGTATGAACACTGAAGCTTTCTTT. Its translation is CASSRGRESMNTEAFF.

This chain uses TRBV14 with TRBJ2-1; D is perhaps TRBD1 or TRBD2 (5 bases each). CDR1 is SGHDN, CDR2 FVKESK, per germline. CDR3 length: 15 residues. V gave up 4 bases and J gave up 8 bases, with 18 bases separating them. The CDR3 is CASSLPGPLGDEQFF. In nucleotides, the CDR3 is TGTGCCAGCAGCCTCCCCGGGCCCCTGGGGGATGAGCAGTTCTTC.

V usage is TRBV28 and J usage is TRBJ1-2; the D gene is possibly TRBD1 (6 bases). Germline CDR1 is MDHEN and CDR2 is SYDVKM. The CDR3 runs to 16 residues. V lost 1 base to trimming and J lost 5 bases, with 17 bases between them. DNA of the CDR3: TGTGCCAGCAGTTTATACTCCGGGGGCCCGGGGTATGGCTACACCTTC. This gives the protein CASSLYSGGPGYGYTF.

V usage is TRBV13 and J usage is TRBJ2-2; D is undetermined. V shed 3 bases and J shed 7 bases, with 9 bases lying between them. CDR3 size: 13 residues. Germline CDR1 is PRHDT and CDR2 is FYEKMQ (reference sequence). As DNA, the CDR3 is TGTGCCAGCAGCTTCGGCCCGGTCGGGGAGCTGTTTTTT. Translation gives CASSFGPVGELFF.

As DNA, the CDR3 is TGTGCCAGCCAGAAGAGTAGGACCACCGGGGAGCTGTTTTTT. Its translation: CASQKSRTTGELFF. This chain joins TRBV7-9 and TRBJ2-2; D gene ambiguous. Germline CDR1 SEHNR, CDR2 FQNEAQ (reference sequence). CDR3 length: 14 residues. The V end lost 8 bases, the J end lost 4 bases, and 14 bases lay between the germline ends.

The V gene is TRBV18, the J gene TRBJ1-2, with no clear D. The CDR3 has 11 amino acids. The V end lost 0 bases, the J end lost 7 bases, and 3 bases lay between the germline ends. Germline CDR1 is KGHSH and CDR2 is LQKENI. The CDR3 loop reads CASSPPSGYTF. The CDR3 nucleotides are TGTGCCAGCTCACCACCGTCTGGCTACACCTTC. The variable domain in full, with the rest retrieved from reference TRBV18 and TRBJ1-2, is NAGVMQNPRHLVRRRGQEARLRCSPMKGHSHVYWYRQLPEEGLKFMVYLQKENIIDESGMPKERFSAEFPKEGPSILRIQQVVRGDSAAYFCASSPPSGYTFGSGTRLTVV.

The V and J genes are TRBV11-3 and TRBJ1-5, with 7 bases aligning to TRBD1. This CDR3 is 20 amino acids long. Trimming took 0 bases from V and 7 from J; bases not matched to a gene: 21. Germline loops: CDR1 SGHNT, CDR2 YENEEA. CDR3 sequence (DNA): TGTGCCAGCAGCTTAGATCCACCCCGGGTACAGGGGTTAGGAGGGCAGCCCCAGCATTTT. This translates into CASSLDPPRVQGLGGQPQHF.

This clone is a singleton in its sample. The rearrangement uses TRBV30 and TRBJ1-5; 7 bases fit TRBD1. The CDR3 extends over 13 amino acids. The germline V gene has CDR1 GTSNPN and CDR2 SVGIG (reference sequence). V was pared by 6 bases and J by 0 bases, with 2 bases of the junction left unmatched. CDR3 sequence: CACGTDSNQPQHF. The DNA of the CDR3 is TGTGCCTGCGGGACAGATAGCAATCAGCCCCAGCATTTT.

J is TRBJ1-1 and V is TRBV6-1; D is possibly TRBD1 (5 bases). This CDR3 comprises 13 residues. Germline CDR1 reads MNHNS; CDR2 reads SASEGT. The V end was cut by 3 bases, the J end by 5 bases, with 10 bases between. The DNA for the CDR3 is TGTGCCAGCAGTGACAACAGGAAGACTGAAGCTTTCTTT. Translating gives CASSDNRKTEAFF.

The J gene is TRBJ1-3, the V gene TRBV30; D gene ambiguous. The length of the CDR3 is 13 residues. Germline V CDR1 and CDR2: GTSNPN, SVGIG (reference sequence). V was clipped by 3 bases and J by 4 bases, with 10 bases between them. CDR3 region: CAWSSDAGNTIYF. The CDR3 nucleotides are TGTGCCTGGAGCTCGGACGCCGGAAACACCATATATTTT.

For the CDR3, the DNA is TGTGCCAGCAGCGCCACAGGGGGCATAGGCACTGAAGCTTTCTTT. It codes for CASSATGGIGTEAFF. The V and J genes are TRBV11-3 and TRBJ1-1; 9 bases are a match to TRBD1. The germline gives CDR1 SGHNT, CDR2 YENEEA. This CDR3 is built from 15 residues. V lost 5 bases to trimming and J lost 4 bases; unmatched junction nucleotides: 8.

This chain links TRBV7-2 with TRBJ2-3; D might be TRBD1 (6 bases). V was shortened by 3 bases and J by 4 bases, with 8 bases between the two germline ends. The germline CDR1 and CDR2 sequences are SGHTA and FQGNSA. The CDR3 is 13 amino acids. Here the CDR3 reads CASSFRGADTQYF. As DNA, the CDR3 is TGTGCCAGCAGCTTCAGGGGCGCAGATACGCAGTATTTT.

This chain's CDR3 is CASKGQYQPQHF. Written as DNA, the CDR3 is TGTGCCAGCAAGGGACAGTATCAGCCCCAGCATTTT. The V gene is TRBV6-5, the J gene TRBJ1-5, with 7 bases fitting TRBD1. The CDR3 consists of 12 residues. The germline V gene encodes CDR1 MNHEY and CDR2 SVGAGI. Trimming took 7 bases from V and 5 from J; bases not matched to a gene: 2.

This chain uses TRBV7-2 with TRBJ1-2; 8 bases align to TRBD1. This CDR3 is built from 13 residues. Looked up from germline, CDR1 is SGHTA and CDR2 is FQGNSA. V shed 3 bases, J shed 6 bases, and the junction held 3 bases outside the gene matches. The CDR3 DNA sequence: TGTGCCAGCAGCTTCCAGGGGGCGGATGGCTACACCTTC. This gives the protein CASSFQGADGYTF.

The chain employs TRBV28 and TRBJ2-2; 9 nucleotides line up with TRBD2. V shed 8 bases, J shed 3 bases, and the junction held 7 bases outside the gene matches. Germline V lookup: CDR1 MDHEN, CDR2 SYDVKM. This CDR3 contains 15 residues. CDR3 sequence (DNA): TGTGCCAGCTCCACCGGGACTAGCTACACCGGGGAGCTGTTTTTT. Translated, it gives CASSTGTSYTGELFF.

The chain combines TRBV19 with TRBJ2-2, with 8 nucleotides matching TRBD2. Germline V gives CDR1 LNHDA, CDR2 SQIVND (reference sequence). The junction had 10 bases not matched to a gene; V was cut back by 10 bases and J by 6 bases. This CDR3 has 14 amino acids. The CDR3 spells CATRLARGPGELFF. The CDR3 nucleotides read TGTGCCACTCGACTAGCGCGGGGCCCCGGGGAGCTGTTTTTT.